This T cell receptor beta chain stems from a study of T cells in Graves' hyperthyroidism and ophthalmopathy. This clonotype appeared many times. Graves' hyperthyroidism is called stable when ophthalmopathy does not progress within 18 months. CDR3 length: 15 amino acids. CDR1 KGHSH and CDR2 LQKENI come from the germline V gene. Trimming took off 3 bases at V and 6 bases at J, with 18 bases between the two ends. TCR beta CDR3 regions were amplified from RNA. HTBI primers were the set used in a first-round RT-PCR of the TCR CDR3. A single record per CDR3 protein comes from TCRdb applying MiXCR to the multiplex PCR reads. The sample contains roughly 660,000 distinct CDR3 sequences, about 18% of which appear only once.

This clonotype was obtained from a man aged 45 to 65 with Graves' hyperthyroidism. The chain is built from TRBV18 and TRBJ2-7; perhaps TRBD2 as D (5 bases). Sequenced: blood. The CDR3 loop is CASSPIGGEKLEQYF. The CDR3 nucleotides are TGTGCCAGCTCACCTATCGGAGGAGAGAAACTCGAGCAGTACTTC.